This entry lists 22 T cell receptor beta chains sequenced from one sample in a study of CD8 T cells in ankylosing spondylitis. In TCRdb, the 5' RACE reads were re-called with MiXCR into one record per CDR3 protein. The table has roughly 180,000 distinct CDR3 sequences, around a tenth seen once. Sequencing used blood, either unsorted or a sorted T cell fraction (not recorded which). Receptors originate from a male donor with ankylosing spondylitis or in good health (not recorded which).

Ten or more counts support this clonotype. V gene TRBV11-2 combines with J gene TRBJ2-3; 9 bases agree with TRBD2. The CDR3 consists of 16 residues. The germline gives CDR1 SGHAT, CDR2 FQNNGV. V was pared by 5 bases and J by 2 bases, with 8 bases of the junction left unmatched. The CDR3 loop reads CASSLRTSVYTDTQYF. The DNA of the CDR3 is TGTGCCAGCAGCCTACGGACTAGCGTGTACACAGATACGCAGTATTTT.

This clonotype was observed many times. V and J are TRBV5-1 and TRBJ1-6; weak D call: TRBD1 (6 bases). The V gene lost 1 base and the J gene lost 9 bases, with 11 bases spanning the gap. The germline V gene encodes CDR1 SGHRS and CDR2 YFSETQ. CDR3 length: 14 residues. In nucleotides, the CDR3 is TGCGCCAGCAGCTTGCGGCAGGGGAGTTCACCCCTCCACTTT. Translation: CASSLRQGSSPLHF.

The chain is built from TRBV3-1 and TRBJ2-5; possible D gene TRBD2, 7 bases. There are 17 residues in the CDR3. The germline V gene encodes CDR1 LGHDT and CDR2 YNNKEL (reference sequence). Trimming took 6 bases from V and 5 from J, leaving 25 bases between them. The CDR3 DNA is TGTGCCAGCAGAGCACAAGATCGGGGGGCCAGCTCGGAGACCCAGTACTTC. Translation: CASRAQDRGASSETQYF.

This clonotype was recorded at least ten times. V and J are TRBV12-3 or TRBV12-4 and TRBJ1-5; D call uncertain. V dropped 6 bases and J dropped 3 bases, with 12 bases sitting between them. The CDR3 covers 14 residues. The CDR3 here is CASSRDGLNQPQHF. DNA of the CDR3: TGTGCCAGCAGCCGTGACGGCCTCAATCAGCCCCAGCATTTT.

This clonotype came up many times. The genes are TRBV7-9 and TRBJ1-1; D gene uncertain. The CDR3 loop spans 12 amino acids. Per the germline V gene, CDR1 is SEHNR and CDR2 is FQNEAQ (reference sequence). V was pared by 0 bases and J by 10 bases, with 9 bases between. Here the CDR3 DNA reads TGTGCCAGCAGCTTAGCTACGGAGGCAGCTTTCTTT. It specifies CASSLATEAAFF.

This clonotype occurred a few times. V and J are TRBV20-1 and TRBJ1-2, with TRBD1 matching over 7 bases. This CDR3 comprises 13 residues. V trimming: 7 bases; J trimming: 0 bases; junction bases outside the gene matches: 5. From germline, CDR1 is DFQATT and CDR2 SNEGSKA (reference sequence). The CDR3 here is CSVIDRANYGYTF. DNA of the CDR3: TGCAGTGTGATCGACAGGGCTAACTATGGCTACACCTTC.

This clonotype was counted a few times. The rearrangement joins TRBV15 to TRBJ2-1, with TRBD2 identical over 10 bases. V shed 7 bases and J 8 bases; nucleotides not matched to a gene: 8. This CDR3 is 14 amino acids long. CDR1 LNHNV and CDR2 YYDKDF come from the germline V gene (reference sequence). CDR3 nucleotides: TGTGCCACCAAGGAAGCGGGGGGGCGGCATGAGCAGTTCTTC. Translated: CATKEAGGRHEQFF.

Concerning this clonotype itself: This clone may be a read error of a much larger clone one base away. CDR3 DNA: TGTGCCAGCAGCGATTGGAACACTGTAGCTTTCTTT. Its protein product is CASSDWNTVAFF. The chain uses TRBV14 and TRBJ1-1; no firm D call. Looked up from germline, CDR1 is SGHDN and CDR2 is FVKESK. The CDR3 loop spans 12 amino acids.

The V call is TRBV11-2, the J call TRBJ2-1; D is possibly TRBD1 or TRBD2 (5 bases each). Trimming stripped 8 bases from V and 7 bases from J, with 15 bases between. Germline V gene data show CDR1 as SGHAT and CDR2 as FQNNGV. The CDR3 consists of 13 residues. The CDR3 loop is CASQWDEVNEQFF. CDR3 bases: TGTGCCAGCCAGTGGGACGAGGTAAATGAGCAGTTCTTC.

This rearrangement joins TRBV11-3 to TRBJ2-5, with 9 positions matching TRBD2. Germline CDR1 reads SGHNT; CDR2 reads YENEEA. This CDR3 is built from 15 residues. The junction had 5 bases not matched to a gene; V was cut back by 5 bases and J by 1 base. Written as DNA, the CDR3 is TGTGCCAGCAGCCCCAGGACTAGCGCCCAAGAGACCCAGTACTTC. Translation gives CASSPRTSAQETQYF.

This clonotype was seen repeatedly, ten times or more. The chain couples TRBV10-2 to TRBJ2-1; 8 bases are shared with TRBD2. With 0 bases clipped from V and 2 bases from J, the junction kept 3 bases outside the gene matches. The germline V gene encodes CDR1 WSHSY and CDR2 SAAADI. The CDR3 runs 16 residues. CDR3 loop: CASSESHSGTYNEQFF. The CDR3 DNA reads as TGCGCCAGCAGTGAGTCCCATAGCGGGACCTACAATGAGCAGTTCTTC.

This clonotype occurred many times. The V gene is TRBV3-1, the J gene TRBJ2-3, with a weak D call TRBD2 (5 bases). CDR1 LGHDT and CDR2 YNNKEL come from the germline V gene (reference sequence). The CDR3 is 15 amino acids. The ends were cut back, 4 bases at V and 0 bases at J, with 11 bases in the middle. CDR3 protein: CASSRPGTSTDTQYF. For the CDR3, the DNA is TGTGCCAGCAGCCGCCCGGGAACTAGCACAGATACGCAGTATTTT.

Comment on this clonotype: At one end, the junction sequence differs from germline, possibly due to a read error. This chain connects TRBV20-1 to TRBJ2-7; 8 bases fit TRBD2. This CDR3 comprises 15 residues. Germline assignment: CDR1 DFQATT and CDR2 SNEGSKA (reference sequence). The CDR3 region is CCARDPGGPLYEQYF. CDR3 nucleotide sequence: TGCTGTGCTAGAGATCCGGGGGGGCCTCTTTACGAGCAGTACTTC.

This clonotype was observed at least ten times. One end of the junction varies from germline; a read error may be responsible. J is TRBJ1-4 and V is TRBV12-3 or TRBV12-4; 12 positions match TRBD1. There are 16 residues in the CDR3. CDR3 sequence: CASSLTSGGQGASLIF. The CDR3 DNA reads TGTGCCAGCAGTTTAACTAGCGGGGGACAGGGGGCGAGTTTGATTTTT.

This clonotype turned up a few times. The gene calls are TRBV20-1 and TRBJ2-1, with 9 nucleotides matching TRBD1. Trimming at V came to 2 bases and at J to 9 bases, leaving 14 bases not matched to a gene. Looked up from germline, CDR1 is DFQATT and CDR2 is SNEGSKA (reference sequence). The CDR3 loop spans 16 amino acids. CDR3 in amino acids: CSARTPGTGKVREQFF. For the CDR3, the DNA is TGCAGTGCTAGAACTCCCGGGACAGGGAAGGTGCGTGAGCAGTTCTTC.

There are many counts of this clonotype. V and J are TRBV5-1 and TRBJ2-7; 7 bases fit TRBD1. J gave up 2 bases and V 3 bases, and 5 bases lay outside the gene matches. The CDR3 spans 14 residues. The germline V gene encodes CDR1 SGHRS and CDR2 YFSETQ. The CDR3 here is CASSYTGQTYEQYF. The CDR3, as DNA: TGCGCCAGCAGCTACACGGGACAGACCTACGAGCAGTACTTC.

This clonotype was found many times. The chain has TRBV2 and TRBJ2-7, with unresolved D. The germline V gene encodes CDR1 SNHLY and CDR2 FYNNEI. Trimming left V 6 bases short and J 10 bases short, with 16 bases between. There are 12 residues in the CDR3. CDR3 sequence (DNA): TGTGCCAGCAGGCCGTTGGTGGAGAGACAGTACTTC. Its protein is CASRPLVERQYF.

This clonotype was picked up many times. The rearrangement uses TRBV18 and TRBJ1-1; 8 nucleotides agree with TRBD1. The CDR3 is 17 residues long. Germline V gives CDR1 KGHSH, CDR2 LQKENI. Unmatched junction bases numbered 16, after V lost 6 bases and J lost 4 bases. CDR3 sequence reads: CASSNSPQGAQGTEAFF. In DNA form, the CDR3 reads TGTGCCAGCTCCAATTCGCCTCAGGGGGCGCAAGGCACTGAAGCTTTCTTT.

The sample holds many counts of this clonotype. CDR3 coding DNA: TGCAGCGCCCAAGGCCTAGCGGCCTACAATGAGCAGTTCTTC. Protein: CSAQGLAAYNEQFF. The chain has TRBV29-1 and TRBJ2-1, with 7 bases lining up with TRBD2. Germline V gene lookup returns CDR1 SQVTM and CDR2 ANQGSEA. This CDR3 region has 14 residues. Losses at the gene ends were 7 bases for V and 2 bases for J; bases not matched to a gene: 8.

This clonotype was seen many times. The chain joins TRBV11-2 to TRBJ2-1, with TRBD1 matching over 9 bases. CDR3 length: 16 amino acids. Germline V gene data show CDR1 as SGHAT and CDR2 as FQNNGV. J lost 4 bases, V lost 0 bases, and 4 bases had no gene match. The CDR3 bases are TGTGCCAGCAGCTTAGAGGGGACAGGGACTTACAATGAGCAGTTCTTC. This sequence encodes CASSLEGTGTYNEQFF.

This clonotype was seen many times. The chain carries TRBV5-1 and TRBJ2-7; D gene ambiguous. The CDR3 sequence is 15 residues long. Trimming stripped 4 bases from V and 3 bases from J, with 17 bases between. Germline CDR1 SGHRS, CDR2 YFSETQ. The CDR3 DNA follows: TGCGCCAGCAGCCCAAAGGAAACTTCATTCTACGAGCAGTACTTC. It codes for CASSPKETSFYEQYF.

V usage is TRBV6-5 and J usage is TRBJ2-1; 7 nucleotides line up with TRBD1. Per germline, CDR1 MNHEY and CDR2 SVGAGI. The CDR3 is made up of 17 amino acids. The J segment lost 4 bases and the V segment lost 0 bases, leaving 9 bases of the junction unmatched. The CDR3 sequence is CASSYSGKGGAYNEQFF. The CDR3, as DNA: TGTGCCAGCAGTTACTCGGGAAAAGGGGGCGCTTACAATGAGCAGTTCTTC.